Sequencing of this T cell receptor beta chain was carried out in a study of blood T cell repertoires in COVID-19. Study-level background: Material from acute and convalescent COVID-19 was sourced from the United States, Italy and Spain. The cDNA or gDNA used as material had been derived from T cells, B-cell-depleted T cells, or PBMCs.

Original methodology: Estimation of nucleated cell counts was performed using reference gene primer amplification. The data were produced by immunoSEQ multiplex PCR, yet TCRdb's version contains in-frame clones alone and is incomplete. That table furnishes V, J and clone size, whereas the DNA furnished D and trimming. The data contain about 200,000 clones, 70% to 90% of them singletons. This clone was observed a single time. V was trimmed by 1 base and J by 6 bases, leaving 10 bases between them. The CDR3 loop spans 14 amino acids. From germline, CDR1 is SGHTA and CDR2 FQGTGA. This clonotype was obtained from a man in his sixties with active or convalescent COVID-19. Sequencing was done on a sample of peripheral blood. V and J are TRBV7-3 and TRBJ2-1; D remains unclear. CDR3 sequence reads: CASSLSYTRNEQFF. The CDR3 DNA follows: TGTGCCAGCAGCTTAAGTTACACCCGCAATGAGCAGTTCTTC.